A selection of T cell receptor beta chains follows, all from one sample in a study of blood T cell repertoires in COVID-19. TCRdb's table, derived via immunoSEQ multiplex PCR, lists solely in-frame clones and lacks some. The sample holds 250,000 or so clones, about nine tenths seen once. Sequencing was carried out using PBMCs or T cells enriched from blood (not recorded which). The receptors here all came from a man aged 35 to 55 who had recovered from COVID-19. The CDR3 runs from the conserved cysteine through the conserved F or W. The D gene is left open where the match is weak. The size of a clone is reported for some rows only, either as once, few or many, or as a class for expanded clones.

once	TRBD1	TRBV30	TRBJ2-7	TGTGCCTGGAGTCAGGGGGCGAAGCAGTACTTC	CAWSQGAKQYF
.	.	TRBV27	TRBJ2-5	TGTGCCAGTGGACACCTCCAAGAGACCCAGTACTTC	CASGHLQETQYF
.	.	TRBV3-1/TRBV3-2	TRBJ2-1	TGTGCCAGCAGCCAAGGGAGAAGATACAATGAGCAGTTCTTC	CASSQGRRYNEQFF
.	.	TRBV5-1	TRBJ2-1	TGCGCCAGCAGCTTGGCCGCGGGCCAAGGCACCGAGCAGTTCTTC	CASSLAAGQGTEQFF
.	TRBD2	TRBV2	TRBJ2-3	TGTGCCAGCGGGGGGGTAGGAGATACGCAGTATTTT	CASGGVGDTQYF
.	.	TRBV7-7	TRBJ1-3	TGTGCTAGCAGTCGCTCCGGCAGGGAAGGCACCATATATTTT	CASSRSGREGTIYF
few	.	TRBV2	TRBJ2-1	TGTGCCAGCCTCGGAGGGCAGTTTGGTGAGCAGTTCTTC	CASLGGQFGEQFF
.	TRBD2	TRBV28	TRBJ2-1	TGTGCCAGCAGCGAACTAGCGGGGGGGCACAATGAGCAGTTCTTC	CASSELAGGHNEQFF
.	TRBD2	TRBV19	TRBJ2-1	TGTGCCAGTAGGAAGGTAGCGGGGGGTGATGAGCAGTTCTTC	CASRKVAGGDEQFF
.	TRBD2	TRBV24-1	TRBJ2-3	TGTGCCACCAGTGACCCCGCCGGGGGGGCAACAGATACGCAGTATTTT	CATSDPAGGATDTQYF
.	TRBD1	TRBV7-2	TRBJ1-1	TGTGCCAGCAGCCTCCAGGGGGTTGGGACTGAAGCTTTCTTT	CASSLQGVGTEAFF
.	.	TRBV7-2	TRBJ2-6	TGTGCCAGCAGCTCGGGACTGTCTGGGGCCAACGTCCTGACTTTC	CASSSGLSGANVLTF
.	TRBD1	TRBV7-7	TRBJ2-5	TGTGCTAGCAGCCGGACGGGGACAGGCCGAGAGACCCAGTACTTC	CASSRTGTGRETQYF
.	.	TRBV18	TRBJ2-1	TGTGCCAGCTCACCACAGCCGGGGGAACCTAACAATGAGCAGTTCTTC	CASSPQPGEPNNEQFF
.	.	TRBV6-6	TRBJ1-4	TGTGCCAGCAGTTACTCAGCGAGTAATGAAAAACTGTTTTTT	CASSYSASNEKLFF
.	.	TRBV6-4	TRBJ1-1	TGTGCCAGCAGCAACCAGCGGAACACTGAAGCTTTCTTT	CASSNQRNTEAFF
.	.	TRBV11-2	TRBJ2-3	TGTGCCAGCAGCTTCCCCGGGTCCCCAGATACGCAGTATTTT	CASSFPGSPDTQYF
.	TRBD1	TRBV3-1/TRBV3-2	TRBJ1-5	TGTGCCAGCAGCCGAGGACAGGGTTGGCATCAGCCCCAGCATTTT	CASSRGQGWHQPQHF
.	TRBD2	TRBV9	TRBJ2-1	TGTGCCAGCAGCGTAGGACTAGCGGGGGGTGTAGATGAGCAGTTCTTC	CASSVGLAGGVDEQFF
.	.	TRBV27	TRBJ2-7	TGTGCCAGCAGTTCTACAGGGATCCGCGAGCAGTACTTC	CASSSTGIREQYF
.	.	TRBV4-3	TRBJ1-6	TGCGCCAGCAGCCAAGATCTAGGAGGGGCGCAATCACCCCTCCACTTT	CASSQDLGGAQSPLHF
.	.	TRBV5-4	TRBJ1-2	TGTGCCAGCAGCTCAGGGGTATATGGCTACACCTTC	CASSSGVYGYTF
.	.	TRBV9	TRBJ1-1	TGTGCCAGCAGCGTAGGGAGAGGATTCCCGAACACTGAAGCTTTCTTT	CASSVGRGFPNTEAFF
.	TRBD2	TRBV4-1	TRBJ2-5	TGCGCCAGCAGCCAGGGGACTAGCGGGGCCGAGAAGACCCAGTACTTC	CASSQGTSGAEKTQYF
once	.	TRBV3-1/TRBV3-2	TRBJ1-1	TGTGCCAGCAGCCCAATTACAATGAACACTGAAGCTTTCTTT	CASSPITMNTEAFF
.	.	TRBV6-7	TRBJ1-2	TGTGCCAGCAGTTACGGGCAGGCTTGCTATGGCTACACCTTC	CASSYGQACYGYTF
.	.	TRBV27	TRBJ2-7	TGTGCCAGCAGTTTATTGGCCAGAACCTACGAGCAGTACTTC	CASSLLARTYEQYF
.	.	TRBV27	TRBJ1-5	TGTGCCAGCAGTTTGCAGGGGTATCAGCCCCAGCATTTT	CASSLQGYQPQHF